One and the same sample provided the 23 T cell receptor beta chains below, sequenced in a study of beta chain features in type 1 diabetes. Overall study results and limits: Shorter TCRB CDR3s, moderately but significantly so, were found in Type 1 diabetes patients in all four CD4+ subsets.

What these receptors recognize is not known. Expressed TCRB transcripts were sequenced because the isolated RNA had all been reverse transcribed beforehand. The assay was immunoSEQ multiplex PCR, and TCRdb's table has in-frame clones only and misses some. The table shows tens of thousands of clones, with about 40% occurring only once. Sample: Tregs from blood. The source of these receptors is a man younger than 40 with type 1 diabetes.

The CDR3 loop reads CAIRASGRAYNEQFF. Here the CDR3 DNA reads TGTGCCATCCGGGCTAGCGGACGGGCTTACAATGAGCAGTTCTTC. This chain uses TRBV10-3 with TRBJ2-1, with 7 bases that match TRBD2. The CDR3 consists of 15 residues. Per germline, CDR1 ENHRY and CDR2 SYGVKD. The V gene end was trimmed by 8 bases and the J gene end by 4 bases; junction bases not matched to a gene: 11.

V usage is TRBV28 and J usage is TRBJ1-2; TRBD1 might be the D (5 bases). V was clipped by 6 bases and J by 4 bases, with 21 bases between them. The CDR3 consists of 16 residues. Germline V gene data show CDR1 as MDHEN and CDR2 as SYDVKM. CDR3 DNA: TGTGCCAGCAGCCGTGTTGGGGGGGGAGGAATCTATGGCTACACCTTC. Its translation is CASSRVGGGGIYGYTF.

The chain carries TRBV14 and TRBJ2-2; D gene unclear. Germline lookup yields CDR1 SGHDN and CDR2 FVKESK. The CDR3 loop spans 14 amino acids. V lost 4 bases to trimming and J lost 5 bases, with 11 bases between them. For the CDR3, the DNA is TGTGCCAGCAGCCTAAACCTAAGAACCGGGGAGCTGTTTTTT. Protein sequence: CASSLNLRTGELFF.

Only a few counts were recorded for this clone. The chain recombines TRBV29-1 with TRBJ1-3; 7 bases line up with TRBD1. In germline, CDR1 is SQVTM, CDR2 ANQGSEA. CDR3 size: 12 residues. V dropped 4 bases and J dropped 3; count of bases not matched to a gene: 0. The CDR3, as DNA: TGCAGCGTTGCAGGGGGTGGAAACACCATATATTTT. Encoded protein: CSVAGGGNTIYF.

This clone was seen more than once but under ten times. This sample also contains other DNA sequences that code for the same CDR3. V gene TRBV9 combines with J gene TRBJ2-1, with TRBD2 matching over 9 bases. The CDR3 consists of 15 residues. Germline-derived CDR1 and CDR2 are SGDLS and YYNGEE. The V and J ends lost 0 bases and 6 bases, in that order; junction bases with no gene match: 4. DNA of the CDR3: TGTGCCAGCAGCGTAGGGGGACTAGCTTCCAATGAGCAGTTCTTC. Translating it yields CASSVGGLASNEQFF. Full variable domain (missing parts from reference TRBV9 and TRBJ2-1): DSGVTQTPKHLITATGQRVTLRCSPRSGDLSVYWYQQSLDQGLQFLIQYYNGEERAKGNILERFSAQQFPDLHSELNLSSLELGDSALYFCASSVGGLASNEQFFGPGTRLTVL.

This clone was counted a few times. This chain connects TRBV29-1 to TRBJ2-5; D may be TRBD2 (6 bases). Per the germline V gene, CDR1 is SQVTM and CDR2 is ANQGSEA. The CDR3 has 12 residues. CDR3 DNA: TGCACCGGGACTGACAGCGCAGAGACCCAGTACTTC. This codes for CTGTDSAETQYF.

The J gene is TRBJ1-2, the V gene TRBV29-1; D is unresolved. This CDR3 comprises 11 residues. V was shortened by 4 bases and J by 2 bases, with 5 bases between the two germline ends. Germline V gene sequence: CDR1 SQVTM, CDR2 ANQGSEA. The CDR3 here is CSVASNYGYTF. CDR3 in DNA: TGCAGCGTTGCGAGCAACTATGGCTACACCTTC.

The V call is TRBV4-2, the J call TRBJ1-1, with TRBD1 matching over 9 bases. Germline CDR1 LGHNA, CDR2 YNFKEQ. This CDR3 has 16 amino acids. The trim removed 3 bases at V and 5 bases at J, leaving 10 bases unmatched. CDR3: CASSQSGTGWGTEAFF. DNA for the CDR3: TGTGCCAGCAGCCAGTCCGGGACAGGGTGGGGGACTGAAGCTTTCTTT.

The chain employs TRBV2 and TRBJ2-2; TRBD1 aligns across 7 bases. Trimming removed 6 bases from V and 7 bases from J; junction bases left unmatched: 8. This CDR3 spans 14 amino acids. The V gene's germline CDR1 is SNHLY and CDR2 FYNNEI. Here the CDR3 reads CASSPRGSGGELFF. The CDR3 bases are TGTGCCAGCAGCCCCAGGGGGTCGGGCGGGGAGCTGTTTTTT.

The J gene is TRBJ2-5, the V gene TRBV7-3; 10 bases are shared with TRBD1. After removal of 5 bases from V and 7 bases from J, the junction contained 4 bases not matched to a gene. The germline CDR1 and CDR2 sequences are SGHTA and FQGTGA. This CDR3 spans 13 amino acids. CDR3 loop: CASSRDRGWTQYF. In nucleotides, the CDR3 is TGTGCCAGCAGCCGGGACAGGGGCTGGACCCAGTACTTC.

The CDR3 loop is CASSLEVAGSVDEQFF. The CDR3 bases are TGCGCCAGCAGCTTGGAAGTAGCGGGCAGCGTGGATGAGCAGTTCTTC. The chain is built from TRBV5-1 and TRBJ2-1; TRBD2 aligns across 7 bases. The CDR3 is 16 residues long. J gave up 8 bases and V 0 bases, and 11 bases lay outside the gene matches. From germline, CDR1 is SGHRS and CDR2 YFSETQ.

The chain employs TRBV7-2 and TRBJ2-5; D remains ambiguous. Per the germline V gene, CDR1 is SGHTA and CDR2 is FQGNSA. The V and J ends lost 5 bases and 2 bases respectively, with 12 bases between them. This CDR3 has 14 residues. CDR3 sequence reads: CASSPTRQQETQYF. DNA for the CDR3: TGTGCCAGCAGCCCCACCAGGCAGCAAGAGACCCAGTACTTC.

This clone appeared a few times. CDR3 protein: CASSPGAHETQYF. Written as DNA, the CDR3 is TGTGCCAGCTCACCAGGGGCCCATGAGACCCAGTACTTC. The J gene is TRBJ2-5, the V gene TRBV18; the D gene is possibly TRBD1 (5 bases). Germline CDR1 is KGHSH and CDR2 is LQKENI. The germline V and J ends were trimmed by 2 bases and 5 bases, with 9 bases remaining between them. This CDR3 has 13 amino acids.

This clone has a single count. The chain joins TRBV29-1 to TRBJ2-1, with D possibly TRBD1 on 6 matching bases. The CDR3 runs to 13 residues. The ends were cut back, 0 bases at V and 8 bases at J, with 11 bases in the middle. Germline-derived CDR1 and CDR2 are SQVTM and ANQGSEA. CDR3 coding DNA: TGCAGCGTTGAAGATGTCAGGGGCCATGAGCAGTTCTTC. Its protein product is CSVEDVRGHEQFF.

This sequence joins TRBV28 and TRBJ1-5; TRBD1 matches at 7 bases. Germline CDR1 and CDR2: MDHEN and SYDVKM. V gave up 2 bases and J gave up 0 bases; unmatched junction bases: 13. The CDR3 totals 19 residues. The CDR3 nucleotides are TGTGCCAGCAGTTTACGCCGGGACAGTATTCGTTATAGCAATCAGCCCCAGCATTTT. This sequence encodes CASSLRRDSIRYSNQPQHF.

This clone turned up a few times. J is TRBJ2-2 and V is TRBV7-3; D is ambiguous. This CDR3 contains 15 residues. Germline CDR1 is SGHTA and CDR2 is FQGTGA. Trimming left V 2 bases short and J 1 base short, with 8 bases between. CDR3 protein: CASSLQSQNTGELFF. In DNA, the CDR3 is TGTGCCAGCAGCTTACAGTCACAGAACACCGGGGAGCTGTTTTTT. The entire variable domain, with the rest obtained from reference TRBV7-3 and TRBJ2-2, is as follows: GAGVSQTPSNKVTEKGKYVELRCDPISGHTALYWYRQSLGQGPEFLIYFQGTGAADDSGLPNDRFFAVRPEGSVSTLKIQRTERGDSAVYLCASSLQSQNTGELFFGEGSRLTVL.

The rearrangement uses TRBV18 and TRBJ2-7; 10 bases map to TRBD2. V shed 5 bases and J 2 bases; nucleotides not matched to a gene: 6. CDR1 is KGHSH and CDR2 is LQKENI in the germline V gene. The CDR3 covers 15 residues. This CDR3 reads CASSVAGGEPYEQYF. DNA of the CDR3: TGTGCCAGCTCAGTAGCGGGAGGCGAACCCTACGAGCAGTACTTC.

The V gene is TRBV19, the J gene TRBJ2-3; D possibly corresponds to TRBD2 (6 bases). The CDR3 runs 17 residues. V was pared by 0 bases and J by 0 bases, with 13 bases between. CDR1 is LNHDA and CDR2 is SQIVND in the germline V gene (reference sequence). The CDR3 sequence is CASSIDSSSGSTDTQYF. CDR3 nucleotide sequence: TGTGCCAGTAGTATAGATTCCTCCAGCGGGAGCACAGATACGCAGTATTTT.

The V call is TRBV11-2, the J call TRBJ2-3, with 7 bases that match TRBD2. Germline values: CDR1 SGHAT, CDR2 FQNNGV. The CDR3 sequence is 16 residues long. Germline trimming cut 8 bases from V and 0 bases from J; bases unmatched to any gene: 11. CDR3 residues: CASAPVLARSTDTQYF. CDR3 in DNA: TGTGCCAGCGCCCCCGTACTAGCGCGGAGCACAGATACGCAGTATTTT.

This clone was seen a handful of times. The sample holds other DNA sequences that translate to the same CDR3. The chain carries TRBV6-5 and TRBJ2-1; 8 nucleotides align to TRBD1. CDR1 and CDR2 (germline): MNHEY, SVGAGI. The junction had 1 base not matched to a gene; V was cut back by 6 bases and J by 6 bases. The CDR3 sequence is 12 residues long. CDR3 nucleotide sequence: TGTGCCAGCAGCACAGGGGGCAATGAGCAGTTCTTC. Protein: CASSTGGNEQFF.

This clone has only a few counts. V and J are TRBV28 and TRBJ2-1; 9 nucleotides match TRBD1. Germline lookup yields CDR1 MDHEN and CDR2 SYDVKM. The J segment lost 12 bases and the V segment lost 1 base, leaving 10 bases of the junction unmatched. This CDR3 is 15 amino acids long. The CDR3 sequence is CASSLFGTGRLRQFF. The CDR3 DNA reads TGTGCCAGCAGTTTATTTGGGACAGGGAGGTTGAGGCAGTTCTTC.

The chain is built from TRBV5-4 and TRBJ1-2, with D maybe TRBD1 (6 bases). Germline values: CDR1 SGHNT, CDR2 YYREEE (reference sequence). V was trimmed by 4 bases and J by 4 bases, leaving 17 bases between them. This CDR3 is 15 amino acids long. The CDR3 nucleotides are TGTGCCAGCAGCCCCCGAGACAGGTCTGCCTATGGCTACACCTTC. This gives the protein CASSPRDRSAYGYTF.

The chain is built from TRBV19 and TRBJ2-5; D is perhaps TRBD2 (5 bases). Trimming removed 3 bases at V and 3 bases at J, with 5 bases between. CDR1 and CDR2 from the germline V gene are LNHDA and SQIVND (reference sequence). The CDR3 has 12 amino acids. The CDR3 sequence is CASSIGKETQYF. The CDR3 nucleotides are TGTGCCAGTAGTATCGGGAAAGAGACCCAGTACTTC.